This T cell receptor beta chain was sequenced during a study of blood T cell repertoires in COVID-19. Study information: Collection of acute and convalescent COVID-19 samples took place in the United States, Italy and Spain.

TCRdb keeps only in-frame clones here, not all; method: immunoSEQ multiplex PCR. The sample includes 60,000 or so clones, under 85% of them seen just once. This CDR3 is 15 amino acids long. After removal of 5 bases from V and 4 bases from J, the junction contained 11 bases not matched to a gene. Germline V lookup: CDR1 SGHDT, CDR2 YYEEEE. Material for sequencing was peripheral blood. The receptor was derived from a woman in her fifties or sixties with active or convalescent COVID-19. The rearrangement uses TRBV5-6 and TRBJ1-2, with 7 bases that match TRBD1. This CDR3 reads CASRTFDRVSYGYTF. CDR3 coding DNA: TGTGCCAGCAGGACCTTTGACAGGGTCAGCTATGGCTACACCTTC.